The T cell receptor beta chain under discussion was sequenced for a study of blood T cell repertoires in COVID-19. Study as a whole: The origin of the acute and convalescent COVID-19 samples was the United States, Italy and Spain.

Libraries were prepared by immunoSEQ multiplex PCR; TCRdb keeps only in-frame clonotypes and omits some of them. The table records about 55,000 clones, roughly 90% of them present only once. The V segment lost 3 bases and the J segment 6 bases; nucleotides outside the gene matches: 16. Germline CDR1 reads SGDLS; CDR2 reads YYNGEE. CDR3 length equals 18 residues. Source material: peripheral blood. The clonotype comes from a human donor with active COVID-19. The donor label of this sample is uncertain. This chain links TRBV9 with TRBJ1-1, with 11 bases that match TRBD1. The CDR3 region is CASSDGQGAGSSPAEAFF. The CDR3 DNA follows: TGTGCCAGCAGCGACGGACAGGGGGCGGGTTCAAGCCCCGCTGAAGCTTTCTTT.